This is a list of T cell receptor beta chains from one sample in a study of blood T cell repertoires in COVID-19. Sequenced by immunoSEQ multiplex PCR; TCRdb stores in-frame clones only, minus some. The sample has tens of thousands of clones; around 86% are singletons. The sequencing input was peripheral blood. Receptors originate from a man between 50 and 59 years old with active COVID-19. Both conserved end residues are part of each CDR3. The D gene is left open where the match is weak. Clone sizes are given selectively: once, few, many, or a class where the clone is expanded.

j_call v_call d_call clone_size cdr3_aa cdr3_nt
TRBJ1-4 TRBV13 TRBD1 - CASSLRGHEKLFF TGTGCCAGCAGCTTAAGGGGGCATGAAAAACTGTTTTTT
TRBJ2-1 TRBV19 TRBD1 - CASSGQTGLSKNEQFF TGTGCCAGTAGTGGACAGACAGGGCTTTCGAAGAATGAGCAGTTCTTC
TRBJ1-1 TRBV5-5 - few CASSLADQGTEAFF TGTGCCAGCAGCTTGGCGGACCAGGGTACTGAAGCTTTCTTT
TRBJ2-1 TRBV11-2 - once CASSLLRGTSYNEQFF TGTGCCAGCAGCTTACTCCGCGGGACCTCCTACAATGAGCAGTTCTTC
TRBJ1-1 TRBV12-5 TRBD1 - CASGLPESLTGPSQKAFF TGTGCTAGTGGTTTGCCGGAGAGTTTGACAGGGCCTTCGCAGAAAGCTTTCTTT
TRBJ1-2 TRBV19 - - CASSIAQGVGRHGYTF TGTGCCAGTAGTATAGCCCAAGGCGTGGGCCGGCATGGCTACACCTTC
TRBJ1-1 TRBV11-1 - - CASSLSGGNGAFF TGTGCCAGCAGCTTAAGCGGCGGGAACGGAGCTTTCTTT
TRBJ2-7 TRBV6-5 TRBD1 - CASTGMGTGGAGQYF TGTGCCAGCACCGGGATGGGGACAGGGGGCGCCGGGCAGTACTTC
TRBJ1-4 TRBV7-9 - - CASSPPGHENEKLFF TGTGCCAGCAGCCCTCCGGGACACGAGAATGAAAAACTGTTTTTT
TRBJ2-7 TRBV4-1 - - CASSQEGQIGEQYF TGCGCCAGCAGCCAAGAAGGACAAATCGGCGAGCAGTACTTC
TRBJ2-1 TRBV28 TRBD2 - CASSLITSGSYNEQFF TGTGCCAGCAGTTTAATCACTAGCGGGAGCTACAATGAGCAGTTCTTC
TRBJ1-2 TRBV7-2 TRBD1 - CASSLTRQGLYGYTF TGTGCCAGCAGCTTAACCCGACAGGGCCTCTATGGCTACACCTTC
TRBJ2-1 TRBV6-2/TRBV6-3 - - CASSPGGQFSSYNEQFF TGTGCCAGCAGTCCCGGGGGACAGTTCAGCTCCTACAATGAGCAGTTCTTC
TRBJ2-7 TRBV20-1 TRBD2 - CSASLAGVDEQYF TGCAGTGCTAGTCTAGCGGGAGTCGACGAGCAGTACTTC
TRBJ1-6 TRBV2 TRBD1 - CASSDRGLNSPLHF TGTGCCAGCAGCGACAGGGGGCTGAATTCACCCCTCCACTTT
TRBJ1-2 TRBV5-1 TRBD1 - CASREGTGGSRGYGYTF TGCGCCAGCAGGGAAGGGACAGGGGGCTCAAGGGGCTATGGCTACACCTTC
TRBJ1-1 TRBV6-2/TRBV6-3 TRBD1 - CASSYRQGTAFF TGTGCCAGCAGTTACAGACAGGGTACAGCTTTCTTT
TRBJ2-3 TRBV5-8 TRBD1 - CASSFTGGSTDTQYF TGTGCCAGCAGCTTCACAGGGGGTAGCACAGATACGCAGTATTTT
TRBJ2-1 TRBV7-3 - once CASSARGSGIGNEQFF TGTGCCAGCAGCGCTAGGGGTAGCGGCATTGGGAATGAGCAGTTCTTC
TRBJ2-1 TRBV5-1 - - CASSLMSNEQFF TGCGCCAGCAGCTTAATGAGTAATGAGCAGTTCTTC
TRBJ1-1 TRBV5-4 - - CASSPRIFGPMNTEAFF TGTGCCAGCAGCCCACGCATTTTTGGGCCTATGAACACTGAAGCTTTCTTT
TRBJ1-1 TRBV7-3 TRBD1 - CASSLTGLGTEAFF TGTGCCAGCAGCTTGACAGGGCTTGGGACTGAAGCTTTCTTT
TRBJ2-1 TRBV7-9 TRBD2 - CASSKRTSVYNEQFF TGTGCCAGCAGCAAGAGGACTAGCGTTTACAATGAGCAGTTCTTC
TRBJ2-5 TRBV4-2 TRBD2 - CASSQVSSGRTETQYF TGTGCCAGCAGCCAAGTATCCAGCGGGAGGACAGAGACCCAGTACTTC
TRBJ2-1 TRBV15 TRBD2 - CATSRDIDIWRGGYNEQFF TGTGCCACCAGCAGAGATATTGATATCTGGCGGGGGGGTTACAATGAGCAGTTCTTC
TRBJ1-2 TRBV5-1 TRBD1 - CASSLDRGNYGYTF TGCGCCAGCAGTTTGGACAGGGGCAACTATGGCTACACCTTC
TRBJ2-7 TRBV3-1/TRBV3-2 - - CASSRLGSYEQYF TGTGCCAGCAGCCGCCTAGGGAGCTACGAGCAGTACTTC
TRBJ2-1 TRBV5-1 TRBD1 - CASSLAQGVISGRRFF TGCGCCAGCAGCTTGGCCCAGGGGGTTATATCCGGACGACGGTTCTTC
TRBJ2-1 TRBV6-2/TRBV6-3 - - CASSYLSRGSSYNEQFF TGTGCCAGCAGTTACCTCTCGCGGGGAAGCTCCTACAATGAGCAGTTCTTC
TRBJ2-7 TRBV4-1 - medium-sized CASSQADSSYEQYF TGCGCCAGCAGCCAAGCTGACAGCTCCTACGAGCAGTACTTC
TRBJ2-5 TRBV6-6 TRBD2 - CASSPIAGGQETQYF TGTGCCAGCAGTCCTATAGCGGGGGGCCAAGAGACCCAGTACTTC
TRBJ2-7 TRBV27 - - CASSLKGVGEQYF TGTGCCAGCAGTTTAAAGGGGGTAGGCGAGCAGTACTTC
TRBJ2-3 TRBV29-1 TRBD1 - CSVEVGQGFTDTQYF TGCAGCGTTGAAGTGGGACAGGGGTTTACAGATACGCAGTATTTT
TRBJ2-3 TRBV7-2 TRBD1 - CASSSSTGSGTQYF TGTGCCAGCAGCTCCTCGACAGGGTCGGGTACGCAGTATTTT
TRBJ2-7 TRBV6-2/TRBV6-3 TRBD1 - CASSPGQGRTHEQYF TGTGCCAGCAGTCCAGGACAGGGGAGAACCCACGAGCAGTACTTC
TRBJ1-3 TRBV7-2 - - CASSNIRSGNTIYF TGTGCCAGCAGCAACATCCGCTCTGGAAACACCATATATTTT
TRBJ2-3 TRBV15 - - CATSRDFTDTQYF TGTGCCACCAGCAGGGACTTCACAGATACGCAGTATTTT
TRBJ1-6 TRBV6-1 - once CASSGGGRDAQNSPLHF TGTGCCAGCAGTGGGGGTGGGCGGGACGCACAAAATTCACCCCTCCACTTT
TRBJ2-5 TRBV5-1 TRBD2 - CASTPPLLAGPAGETQYF TGCGCCAGCACCCCCCCACTACTAGCGGGACCAGCGGGGGAGACCCAGTACTTC
TRBJ1-1 TRBV19 - - CASSLGGRGGDTEAFF TGTGCCAGTAGCTTGGGAGGACGGGGGGGAGACACTGAAGCTTTCTTT
TRBJ1-2 TRBV28 - - CASSPPGTYYGYTF TGTGCCAGCAGTCCCCCCGGGACATACTATGGCTACACCTTC